Below, 5 T cell receptor beta chains from the same sample are listed, as sequenced in a study of blood T cells in healthy people across ages (dated by TCRdb to 2015 to 2017). Receptor amplification or capture employed 5' RACE. The sample was run on an Illumina HiSeq 2500. The second PCR ran for roughly 7 to 11 cycles and used a J-beta primer mix along with a sample-barcoded 5' primer. The raw public data were reprocessed by TCRdb itself: fastp quality trimming at Q25, MiXCR clonotype calling, in-frame beta chains only. Every entry covers one CDR3 protein and lists the most common genes and DNA from its rows. A total of 750,000 to 950,000 distinct CDR3 sequences appear in this sample, 20% to 30% of them only once. The top ten constitute roughly 3.1% of the sample. These data were also filed under a second study, of T cells of mothers and their children.

The sequenced sample was blood. These receptors were collected from a boy under 18 in good health.

The sample holds a few counts of this clonotype. The rearrangement joins TRBV9 to TRBJ1-1; D unclear. The CDR3 runs to 13 residues. Germline V CDR1 and CDR2: SGDLS, YYNGEE. Deletions cut 4 bases from V and 6 bases from J, with 13 bases between. The CDR3 DNA follows: TGTGCCAGCAGCCGCGGAGGGTGGGCTGAAGCTTTCTTT. Protein sequence: CASSRGGWAEAFF.

This clonotype was recorded a few times. This sequence joins TRBV20-1 and TRBJ2-5; TRBD2 matches 8 bases. Judging by the DNA end, TRBJ2-7 fits better; the J call may be wrong. The CDR3 covers 14 residues. From germline, CDR1 is DFQATT and CDR2 SNEGSKA (reference sequence). The CDR3 DNA is TGCAGTGCGGTGGCGGGGGGCTTTTACTACGAGCAGTACTTC. Translating gives CSAVAGGFYYEQYF.

This clonotype was detected only a few times. This chain uses TRBV7-9 with TRBJ2-5; D gene ambiguous. The DNA end favors TRBJ2-7, so the J call may be wrong. The CDR3 covers 14 residues. Germline CDR1 SEHNR, CDR2 FQNEAQ (reference sequence). This CDR3 reads CASSPMSSSYEQYF. CDR3 bases: TGTGCCAGCAGCCCGATGAGTAGCTCCTACGAGCAGTACTTC.

This clonotype was observed a few times. The chain is built from TRBV12-5 and TRBJ2-5; 8 nucleotides line up with TRBD1. Germline lookup yields CDR1 LGHNT and CDR2 FRNRAP. J lost 3 bases, V lost 5 bases, and 8 bases had no gene match. This CDR3 has 15 residues. CDR3 coding DNA: TGTGCTAGTGGTGGCTCAGGGGGCGCAGAAGAGACCCAGTACTTC. Residues: CASGGSGGAEETQYF.

This chain connects TRBV11-2 to TRBJ2-7; D tentatively reads TRBD1 or TRBD2 (5 bases each). The germline V and J ends were trimmed by 1 base and 7 bases, with 11 bases remaining between them. There are 13 residues in the CDR3. Germline CDR1 reads SGHAT; CDR2 reads FQNNGV. The CDR3 DNA sequence: TGTGCCAGCAGCTTAGCCGGGGCCTGGGAGCAGTACTTC. Its protein is CASSLAGAWEQYF.